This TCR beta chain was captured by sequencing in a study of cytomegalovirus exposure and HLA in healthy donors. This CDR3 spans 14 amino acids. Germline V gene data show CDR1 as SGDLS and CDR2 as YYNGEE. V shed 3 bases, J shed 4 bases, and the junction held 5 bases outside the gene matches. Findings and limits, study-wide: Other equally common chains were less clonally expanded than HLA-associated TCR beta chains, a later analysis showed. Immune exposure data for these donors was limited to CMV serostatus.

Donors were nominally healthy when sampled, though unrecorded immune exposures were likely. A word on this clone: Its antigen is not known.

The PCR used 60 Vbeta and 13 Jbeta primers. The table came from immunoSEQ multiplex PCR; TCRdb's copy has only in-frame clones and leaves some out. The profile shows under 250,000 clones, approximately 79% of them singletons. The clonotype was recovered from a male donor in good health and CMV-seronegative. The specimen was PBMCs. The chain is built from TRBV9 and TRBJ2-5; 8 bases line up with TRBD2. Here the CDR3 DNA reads TGTGCCAGCAGCGCCGGGACTAGGGTAGAGACCCAGTACTTC. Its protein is CASSAGTRVETQYF.